This is a list of T cell receptor beta chains from one sample in a study of T cell changes during pregnancy in multiple sclerosis. Produced via immunoSEQ multiplex PCR; TCRdb's table is partial and in-frame only. Of tens of thousands of clones in the sample, almost 90% were seen once. This specimen was peripheral blood, taken in the first trimester of pregnancy. These receptors originate from a female donor in good health, enrolled as a control in a pregnancy study. CDR3s include the opening cysteine and the closing phenylalanine or tryptophan. D genes are given only for firm matches. Size is omitted from some rows. Given values are once, few, many or a class for expanded clones.

.	TRBV18	TRBJ1-2	.	CASSSQGLDGGYTF	TGTGCCAGCTCGTCTCAGGGGCTCGACGGGGGCTACACCTTC
.	TRBV6-6	TRBJ2-7	once	CASSYLTAVGLEQYF	TGTGCCAGCAGTTACCTGACAGCTGTTGGTCTCGAGCAGTACTTC
.	TRBV7-6	TRBJ1-1	.	CASSPLGNTEAFF	TGTGCCAGCAGCCCACTAGGGAACACTGAAGCTTTCTTT
TRBD1	TRBV7-2	TRBJ1-3	.	CASRQGVVGNTIYF	TGTGCCAGCAGGCAGGGGGTAGTCGGAAACACCATATATTTT
.	TRBV7-7	TRBJ2-2	.	CASSQSRGSGELFF	TGTGCTAGCAGCCAATCTCGAGGGTCCGGGGAGCTGTTTTTT
.	TRBV6-1	TRBJ2-7	.	CASSDTGGRDEQYF	TGTGCCAGCAGTGATACCGGGGGGCGCGACGAGCAGTACTTC
.	TRBV2	TRBJ2-1	.	CANSRLVSYNEQFF	TGTGCCAACTCCAGACTCGTCTCCTACAATGAGCAGTTCTTC
TRBD2	TRBV6-4	TRBJ2-7	.	CASSPEASGPYEQYF	TGTGCCAGCTCCCCCGAGGCTAGCGGGCCCTACGAGCAGTACTTC
.	TRBV30	TRBJ2-1	.	CAWKLDGMKPYNEQFF	TGTGCCTGGAAGCTGGACGGGATGAAGCCCTACAATGAGCAGTTCTTC
TRBD1	TRBV28	TRBJ2-7	.	CASSLGDRNF	TGTGCCAGCAGTTTAGGGGACAGAAACTTC
.	TRBV9	TRBJ1-2	.	CASSVSTGNYGYTF	TGTGCCAGCAGCGTATCTACAGGGAACTATGGCTACACCTTC
TRBD2	TRBV18	TRBJ2-1	.	CASSERLIAGEGNEQFF	TGTGCCAGCTCGGAAAGACTAATAGCGGGAGAAGGCAATGAGCAGTTCTTC
TRBD2	TRBV5-1	TRBJ2-2	.	CASSLELAGDPGELFF	TGCGCCAGCAGCTTGGAACTAGCGGGAGATCCCGGGGAGCTGTTTTTT
.	TRBV7-2	TRBJ2-3	once	CASSLSSPTDTQYF	TGTGCCAGCAGCCTTAGCTCGCCCACAGATACGCAGTATTTT
TRBD1	TRBV30	TRBJ2-2	.	CAWSGTGNTGELFF	TGTGCCTGGAGTGGGACAGGGAACACCGGGGAGCTGTTTTTT
.	TRBV12-2	TRBJ1-5	.	CASRPRVLNQPQHF	TGTGCAAGTCGCCCGCGGGTCTTAAATCAGCCCCAGCATTTT
.	TRBV2	TRBJ2-7	.	CASTIHGLQSYEQYF	TGTGCCAGCACTATTCACGGACTCCAGTCCTACGAGCAGTACTTC
.	TRBV2	TRBJ1-3	.	CASSELEGAGNTIYF	TGTGCCAGCAGTGAGTTAGAGGGGGCTGGAAACACCATATATTTT
TRBD1	TRBV19	TRBJ2-7	once	CASSIDHRDRVSYEQYF	TGTGCCAGTAGTATAGACCACCGGGACAGGGTTTCCTACGAGCAGTACTTC
.	TRBV7-2	TRBJ2-1	.	CASSQAQRYNNEQFF	TGTGCCAGCAGCCAAGCCCAGCGGTATAACAATGAGCAGTTCTTC
TRBD2	TRBV5-1	TRBJ2-3	.	CASSYGTSGRGTDTQYF	TGCGCCAGCAGCTATGGGACTAGCGGGAGGGGGACAGATACGCAGTATTTT
TRBD1	TRBV5-1	TRBJ2-3	.	CASSLDPSGTGVADTQYF	TGCGCCAGCAGCTTGGATCCCTCCGGGACAGGTGTGGCAGATACGCAGTATTTT
TRBD1	TRBV5-6	TRBJ2-2	.	CASSDGQGAAGELFF	TGTGCCAGCAGCGACGGACAGGGGGCAGCCGGGGAGCTGTTTTTT
TRBD2	TRBV2	TRBJ2-7	many	CAGLSGTKEQYF	TGTGCCGGGCTTTCCGGGACTAAAGAGCAGTACTTC
TRBD2	TRBV27	TRBJ2-3	.	CASSPGLAAGGRADTQYF	TGTGCCAGCAGTCCAGGACTAGCGGCGGGGGGGCGGGCAGATACGCAGTATTTT
TRBD2	TRBV5-1	TRBJ2-5	.	CASSLAGGTSAETQYF	TGCGCCAGCAGCTTGGCCGGGGGGACTAGTGCAGAGACCCAGTACTTC
TRBD1	TRBV5-1	TRBJ1-4	.	CASGQTGDNEKLFF	TGCGCCAGCGGACAGACAGGGGACAATGAAAAACTGTTTTTT
TRBD1	TRBV20-1	TRBJ1-2	.	CSAMDRGDYTF	TGCAGTGCTATGGACAGGGGAGACTACACCTTC